A single sample is the source of the 20 T cell receptor beta chains below, sequenced in a study of Tregs in tolerant kidney transplant recipients. The nonmyeloablative bone marrow transplants came from related graft donors, with transient mixed chimerism. Using immunoSEQ multiplex PCR, the repertoire was profiled, and TCRdb retains in-frame clones only, with some absent. Among under 90,000 clones, roughly 90% were seen once, and the ten largest hold 1.6%. Specimen: CD4+ T cells from blood (PBMCs), collected 24 months after the transplant. The receptors originated from a human patient who received a combined kidney and bone marrow transplant. Some T cells may be supplied by the graft donor.

As for this clone: Other DNA variants within this sample encode the same CDR3. The chain is built from TRBV7-2 and TRBJ1-2; 7 nucleotides line up with TRBD1. Germline CDR1 and CDR2: SGHTA and FQGNSA. The length of the CDR3 is 13 residues. The ends lost 5 bases at V and 5 bases at J; junction bases unmatched: 5. CDR3 DNA: TGTGCCAGCAGCCGGACAGGCCGGTATGGCTACACCTTC. It codes for CASSRTGRYGYTF.

The genes are TRBV7-2 and TRBJ2-2, with D unclear. CDR3 length: 14 amino acids. Looked up from germline, CDR1 is SGHTA and CDR2 is FQGNSA. Trimming took 0 bases from V and 6 from J, leaving 8 bases between them. This CDR3 reads CASSLATVAGELFF. Written as DNA, the CDR3 is TGTGCCAGCAGCTTAGCAACAGTAGCCGGGGAGCTGTTTTTT.

The chain uses TRBV7-3 and TRBJ2-1, with D possibly matching TRBD2 (7 bases). Germline-derived CDR1 and CDR2 are SGHTA and FQGTGA. This CDR3 is built from 14 residues. Between the trimmed V and J ends, which lost 4 bases and 7 bases, there was a span of 14 bases. DNA for the CDR3: TGTGCCAGCAGCTCCACAGGGACTAAAAATGAGCAGTTCTTC. Translation: CASSSTGTKNEQFF.

This rearrangement joins TRBV4-2 to TRBJ2-3; a possible D gene is TRBD2 (6 bases). Germline values: CDR1 LGHNA, CDR2 YNFKEQ. The CDR3 has 17 amino acids. Between the trimmed V and J ends, which lost 0 bases and 6 bases, there was a span of 19 bases. CDR3 sequence (DNA): TGTGCCAGCAGCCAAGATTCTATCCGGGACTCCAAGGATACGCAGTATTTT. This encodes CASSQDSIRDSKDTQYF.

The V and J genes are TRBV29-1 and TRBJ1-2; 11 positions match TRBD1. The germline CDR1 and CDR2 sequences are SQVTM and ANQGSEA. V was pared by 5 bases and J by 7 bases, with 3 bases of the junction left unmatched. There are 12 residues in the CDR3. DNA for the CDR3: TGCAGCGTTCGGACAGGGGGCTCTGGCTACACCTTC. The encoded protein is CSVRTGGSGYTF.

The chain joins TRBV18 to TRBJ2-7, with 9 bases lining up with TRBD2. The CDR3 totals 15 residues. The V segment lost 3 bases and the J segment 2 bases; nucleotides outside the gene matches: 5. Germline V gene data show CDR1 as KGHSH and CDR2 as LQKENI. The CDR3 sequence: CASSPQRGAPYEQYF. CDR3 in DNA: TGTGCCAGCTCACCTCAGCGGGGGGCCCCCTACGAGCAGTACTTC.

The V gene is TRBV18, the J gene TRBJ2-3, with 8 bases fitting TRBD2. V shed 6 bases and J 0 bases; nucleotides not matched to a gene: 23. Germline V gives CDR1 KGHSH, CDR2 LQKENI. The CDR3 sequence is 21 residues long. The DNA for the CDR3 is TGTGCCAGCTCGCCTGAGCTAGCGGACCGGGGGGGAATCACTAGCACAGATACGCAGTATTTT. Protein product: CASSPELADRGGITSTDTQYF.

The V gene is TRBV7-2, the J gene TRBJ1-4; 9 bases match TRBD1. CDR1 is SGHTA, CDR2 FQGNSA, per germline. The CDR3 contains 16 residues. Trimming cost V 4 bases and J 4 bases; bases outside gene matches: 7. CDR3 protein: CASSSPTGGLNEKLFF. CDR3 nucleotides: TGTGCCAGCAGCTCCCCGACAGGGGGGCTTAATGAAAAACTGTTTTTT.

This clone has just one count. The chain couples TRBV7-2 to TRBJ2-7; the D is unclear. Trimming shortened V by 3 bases and J by 5 bases, and 11 bases separated the two germline ends. The CDR3 spans 13 residues. Germline V lookup: CDR1 SGHTA, CDR2 FQGNSA. The CDR3 region has the DNA TGTGCCAGCAGCTTTTATGGTATAGACGAGCAGTACTTC. This gives the protein CASSFYGIDEQYF.

This chain joins TRBV7-9 and TRBJ1-1; D not resolved. Trimming pared 5 bases from V and 2 bases from J, leaving 21 bases between. The germline V gene encodes CDR1 SEHNR and CDR2 FQNEAQ (reference sequence). CDR3 length equals 17 residues. The CDR3 loop is CASSRDSKKTTNTEAFF. The CDR3 nucleotides are TGTGCCAGCAGCAGAGACTCGAAAAAAACAACCAACACTGAAGCTTTCTTT.

The chain has TRBV7-6 and TRBJ1-1; D remains unclear. This CDR3 region has 15 residues. Germline V gives CDR1 SGHVS, CDR2 FNYEAQ. The ends were cut back, 1 base at V and 10 bases at J, with 19 bases in the middle. The CDR3 is CASSLEAGATWGAFF. CDR3 nucleotide sequence: TGTGCCAGCAGCTTAGAAGCGGGCGCTACCTGGGGAGCTTTCTTT.

The chain links TRBV11-3 to TRBJ2-3; 8 nucleotides match TRBD2. Germline lookup yields CDR1 SGHNT and CDR2 YENEEA. The ends lost 1 base at V and 4 bases at J; junction bases unmatched: 13. CDR3 length equals 18 residues. CDR3 coding DNA: TGTGCCAGCAGCTTAGGGTTAACTAGCGGAAGGGGCGCAGATACGCAGTATTTT. As protein: CASSLGLTSGRGADTQYF.

This clone was observed a single time. J is TRBJ2-3 and V is TRBV5-1; D gene ambiguous. The germline CDR1 and CDR2 sequences are SGHRS and YFSETQ. Between the trimmed V and J ends, which lost 0 bases and 0 bases, there was a span of 14 bases. This CDR3 is built from 17 residues. The CDR3 sequence: CASSLAYRGGSTDTQYF. The CDR3 nucleotides read TGCGCCAGCAGCTTGGCGTACCGAGGCGGCAGCACAGATACGCAGTATTTT.

V usage is TRBV4-1 and J usage is TRBJ2-1, with 9 bases that match TRBD2. CDR3 length: 18 residues. Germline V gene data show CDR1 as MGHRA and CDR2 as YSYEKL. V lost 0 bases to trimming and J lost 7 bases; unmatched junction nucleotides: 13. The CDR3: CASSQEMAGGPIGNEQFF. The CDR3 nucleotides are TGCGCCAGCAGCCAAGAAATGGCGGGGGGGCCAATCGGGAATGAGCAGTTCTTC.

The chain recombines TRBV5-8 with TRBJ2-5; TRBD2 matches 8 bases. V lost 0 bases to trimming and J lost 4 bases; unmatched junction nucleotides: 5. This CDR3 comprises 15 residues. In germline, CDR1 is SGHTS, CDR2 YDEGEE. The CDR3 DNA is TGTGCCAGCAGCTTGGAGACTCTAGCGGGAGAGACCCAGTACTTC. Its translation: CASSLETLAGETQYF.

The V call is TRBV18, the J call TRBJ1-1; weak D call: TRBD1 (6 bases). V lost 1 base to trimming and J lost 2 bases, with 11 bases between them. Germline V gives CDR1 KGHSH, CDR2 LQKENI. The CDR3 consists of 15 residues. CDR3 sequence reads: CASSPQGGENTEAFF. The CDR3, as DNA: TGTGCCAGCTCACCACAAGGGGGGGAAAACACTGAAGCTTTCTTT.

This sequence joins TRBV14 and TRBJ2-7; 11 bases align to TRBD1. The CDR3 totals 15 residues. The germline gives CDR1 SGHDN, CDR2 FVKESK. Losses at the gene ends were 3 bases for V and 6 bases for J; bases not matched to a gene: 7. The CDR3 here is CASSQDRGHAVEQYF. In DNA, the CDR3 is TGTGCCAGCAGCCAGGACAGGGGGCATGCCGTCGAGCAGTACTTC.

The CDR3 sequence is CAWTQGAVYEQYF. CDR3 nucleotide sequence: TGTGCCTGGACACAGGGTGCTGTCTACGAGCAGTACTTC. The chain links TRBV30 to TRBJ2-7; maybe TRBD1 (6 bases). The CDR3 is made up of 13 amino acids. The germline gives CDR1 GTSNPN, CDR2 SVGIG (reference sequence). Trimming took 4 bases from V and 3 from J, leaving 13 bases between them. The whole variable domain, filled in from reference TRBV30 and TRBJ2-7, reads SQTIHQWPATLVQPVGSPLSLECTVEGTSNPNLYWYRQAAGRGLQLLFYSVGIGQISSEVPQNLSASRPQDRQFILSSKKLLLSDSGFYLCAWTQGAVYEQYFGPGTRLTVT.

V and J are TRBV19 and TRBJ2-3; 9 bases fit TRBD2. The CDR3 is made up of 17 amino acids. V was pared by 2 bases and J by 2 bases, with 8 bases of the junction left unmatched. CDR1 and CDR2 (germline): LNHDA, SQIVND (reference sequence). For the CDR3, the DNA is TGTGCCAGTAGTATATTTCCCAGCGGGGGGCTCACAGATACGCAGTATTTT. Protein product: CASSIFPSGGLTDTQYF.

This clone was found once. This CDR3 is CASSQGLAAGELFF. As DNA, the CDR3 is TGTGCCAGCAGCCAAGGACTAGCCGCCGGGGAGCTGTTTTTT. The chain combines TRBV7-8 with TRBJ2-2; 8 bases align to TRBD2. V shed 5 bases, J shed 6 bases, and the junction held 5 bases outside the gene matches. CDR1 SGHVS and CDR2 FQNEAQ come from the germline V gene. This CDR3 comprises 14 residues. Full variable domain (remainder filled in from reference TRBV7-8 and TRBJ2-2): GAGVSQSPRYKVAKRGQDVALRCDPISGHVSLFWYQQALGQGPEFLTYFQNEAQLDKSGLPSDRFFAERPEGSVSTLKIQRTQQEDSAVYLCASSQGLAAGELFFGEGSRLTVL.